These 22 T cell receptor beta chains were all obtained from the same sample, sequenced in a study of T cell changes during pregnancy in multiple sclerosis (dated by TCRdb to the late 2010s). Library construction relied on the immunoSEQ multiplex PCR assay. TCRdb carries this immuneACCESS record with in-frame sequences only. Its versions omit some clonotypes, under half of them owing to an unresolved V gene in the studies checked, with the rest unexplained. This sample has 90,000 or so clones in its table, and around 93% of those were observed once. The ten most abundant clones make up under 0.95% of the sample. The input for sequencing was peripheral blood, taken before pregnancy. These receptors were obtained from a female donor with multiple sclerosis, enrolled in a pregnancy study.

The chain carries TRBV18 and TRBJ1-2; the D gene is possibly TRBD1 (6 bases). Germline V gives CDR1 KGHSH, CDR2 LQKENI. The V gene lost 2 bases and the J gene lost 5 bases, with 15 bases spanning the gap. There are 15 residues in the CDR3. CDR3 bases: TGTGCCAGCTCACCAAGGGGGGGAGAACTATATGGCTACACCTTC. Amino acids: CASSPRGGELYGYTF.

This chain uses TRBV4-1 with TRBJ1-6, with D unresolved. Between the trimmed V and J ends, which lost 5 bases and 0 bases, there was a span of 8 bases. The CDR3 extends over 15 amino acids. The germline V gene has CDR1 MGHRA and CDR2 YSYEKL. CDR3 nucleotides: TGCGCCAGCAGCACAGAGAGCTCCTATAATTCACCCCTCCACTTT. Translating it yields CASSTESSYNSPLHF.

The chain couples TRBV6-5 to TRBJ1-1; 11 nucleotides align to TRBD1. The V segment lost 5 bases and the J segment 1 base; nucleotides outside the gene matches: 0. The germline V gene has CDR1 MNHEY and CDR2 SVGAGI. CDR3 length equals 14 residues. This CDR3 reads CASSGTGGNTEAFF. CDR3 in DNA: TGTGCCAGCAGTGGGACAGGGGGGAACACTGAAGCTTTCTTT.

The chain uses TRBV5-4 and TRBJ1-2; tentative D call: TRBD1 (6 bases). The CDR3 totals 15 residues. V was shortened by 4 bases and J by 8 bases, with 21 bases between the two germline ends. Germline V gene data show CDR1 as SGHNT and CDR2 as YYREEE (reference sequence). The CDR3 region has the DNA TGTGCCAGCAGCCAGGCCCTCTACAGGGATGGAGGCTACACCTTC. This sequence encodes CASSQALYRDGGYTF. The whole variable domain, remainder taken from reference TRBV5-4 and TRBJ1-2, is ETGVTQSPTHLIKTRGQQVTLRCSSQSGHNTVSWYQQALGQGPQFIFQYYREEENGRGNFPPRFSGLQFPNYSSELNVNALELDDSALYLCASSQALYRDGGYTFGSGTRLTVV.

The rearrangement joins TRBV5-1 to TRBJ1-3; D perhaps matches TRBD1 (6 bases). Germline CDR1 reads SGHRS; CDR2 reads YFSETQ. Trimming took 0 bases from V and 4 from J, leaving 20 bases between them. The CDR3 covers 18 residues. CDR3 protein: CASSLGATAGGAGNTIYF. DNA for the CDR3: TGCGCCAGCAGCTTGGGGGCGACGGCTGGGGGCGCCGGAAACACCATATATTTT.

The J gene is TRBJ1-4, the V gene TRBV5-1, with 9 positions matching TRBD1. The germline V gene has CDR1 SGHRS and CDR2 YFSETQ. This CDR3 has 14 residues. Germline trimming cut 6 bases from V and 8 bases from J; bases unmatched to any gene: 8. DNA for the CDR3: TGCGCCAGCAACCGCGGACAGGGGAAGGAAAAACTGTTTTTT. It translates to CASNRGQGKEKLFF.

In the case of this clone: Germline and junction disagree at one end, which may indicate a read error. The chain is built from TRBV9 and TRBJ2-2; 7 bases fit TRBD2. This CDR3 spans 14 amino acids. CDR1 and CDR2 (germline): SGDLS, YYNGEE. CDR3 loop: CASRVAGNTGELFF. The DNA of the CDR3 is TGTGCCAGCAGGGTAGCGGGGAACACCGGGGAGCTGTTTTTT. The full variable domain, with the rest looked up from reference TRBV9 and TRBJ2-2, is DSGVTQTPKHLITATGQRVTLRCSPRSGDLSVYWYQQSLDQGLQFLIQYYNGEERAKGNILERFSAQQFPDLHSELNLSSLELGDSALYFCASRVAGNTGELFFGEGSRLTVL.

The J gene is TRBJ1-6, the V gene TRBV30, with unresolved D. This CDR3 contains 16 residues. CDR1 is GTSNPN, CDR2 SVGIG, per germline (reference sequence). V gave up 4 bases and J gave up 1 base, with 14 bases separating them. The CDR3 loop is CAWIDTSRSYNSPLHF. The CDR3 DNA is TGTGCCTGGATAGACACCAGTCGGTCCTATAATTCACCCCTCCACTTT. The full variable domain, in which reference TRBV30 and TRBJ1-6 provide the parts outside the CDR3, is SQTIHQWPATLVQPVGSPLSLECTVEGTSNPNLYWYRQAAGRGLQLLFYSVGIGQISSEVPQNLSASRPQDRQFILSSKKLLLSDSGFYLCAWIDTSRSYNSPLHFGNGTRLTVT.

The CDR3 DNA sequence: TGTGCCAGCAGCCAAGATACTAGCCTGAGCTCCTACAATGAGCAGTTCTTC. Protein product: CASSQDTSLSSYNEQFF. The chain joins TRBV4-2 to TRBJ2-1; maybe TRBD2 (6 bases). In germline, CDR1 is LGHNA, CDR2 YNFKEQ. The CDR3 is 17 amino acids. Trimming removed 0 bases from V and 0 bases from J, with 12 bases in between.

This sequence joins TRBV19 and TRBJ1-4; D is possibly TRBD1 (5 bases). V dropped 9 bases and J dropped 3 bases, with 11 bases sitting between them. CDR1 LNHDA and CDR2 SQIVND come from the germline V gene (reference sequence). CDR3 size: 13 residues. The CDR3 coding sequence is TGTGCCAGCAGATGGGGGGCTAATGAAAAACTGTTTTTT. This gives the protein CASRWGANEKLFF. The variable domain in full, with the rest retrieved from reference TRBV19 and TRBJ1-4, is DGGITQSPKYLFRKEGQNVTLSCEQNLNHDAMYWYRQDPGQGLRLIYYSQIVNDFQKGDIAEGYSVSREKKESFPLTVTSAQKNPTAFYLCASRWGANEKLFFGSGTQLSVL.

CDR3 nucleotides: TGTGCCAGCAGTTTAAACCCTAGCGGGACGAATATGAATGAGCAGTTCTTC. Protein sequence: CASSLNPSGTNMNEQFF. The genes are TRBV28 and TRBJ2-1, with 9 nucleotides matching TRBD2. The junction had 12 bases not matched to a gene; V was cut back by 2 bases and J by 7 bases. The CDR3 has 17 amino acids. The germline V gene has CDR1 MDHEN and CDR2 SYDVKM.

This chain uses TRBV7-8 with TRBJ1-2; no reliable D call. CDR3 size: 14 residues. CDR1 SGHVS and CDR2 FQNEAQ come from the germline V gene. V lost 1 base to trimming and J lost 1 base, with 7 bases between them. CDR3 loop: CASSLVTVNYGYTF. CDR3 coding DNA: TGTGCCAGCAGCTTAGTCACGGTTAACTATGGCTACACCTTC.

The V and J genes are TRBV2 and TRBJ1-5, with D perhaps matching TRBD1 (6 bases). Trimming took off 10 bases at V and 2 bases at J, with 24 bases between the two ends. The CDR3 has 17 residues. Germline assignment: CDR1 SNHLY and CDR2 FYNNEI. CDR3 in amino acids: CATSRQGKAGGNQPQHF. CDR3 in DNA: TGTGCCACAAGTCGGCAGGGGAAGGCGGGGGGCAATCAGCCCCAGCATTTT.

J is TRBJ1-4 and V is TRBV5-1; tentatively, D is TRBD1 (6 bases). The CDR3 contains 16 residues. Trimming stripped 3 bases from V and 7 bases from J, with 19 bases between. CDR1 and CDR2 (germline): SGHRS, YFSETQ. CDR3 region: CASSYIGADSPEKLFF. The CDR3 nucleotides read TGCGCCAGCAGCTATATCGGGGCGGACAGCCCTGAAAAACTGTTTTTT. Together with reference TRBV5-1 and TRBJ1-4, the CDR3 gives the full variable domain: KAGVTQTPRYLIKTRGQQVTLSCSPISGHRSVSWYQQTPGQGLQFLFEYFSETQRNKGNFPGRFSGRQFSNSRSEMNVSTLELGDSALYLCASSYIGADSPEKLFFGSGTQLSVL.

The rearrangement links TRBV30 to TRBJ1-5; D uncertain. This CDR3 contains 13 residues. V was cut by 1 base and J by 3 bases, with 7 bases left in between. Germline CDR1 reads GTSNPN; CDR2 reads SVGIG (reference sequence). CDR3 nucleotide sequence: TGTGCCTGGAGTGGCACTCTCAATCAGCCCCAGCATTTT. Translated, it gives CAWSGTLNQPQHF.

The chain has TRBV28 and TRBJ2-7; 8 bases line up with TRBD1. V was pared by 3 bases and J by 9 bases, with 10 bases of the junction left unmatched. Germline CDR1 and CDR2: MDHEN and SYDVKM. The CDR3 spans 14 residues. CDR3 sequence reads: CASSFGDRYAGQYF. In DNA, the CDR3 is TGTGCCAGCAGTTTCGGGGACAGGTACGCGGGGCAGTACTTC.

The rearrangement joins TRBV29-1 to TRBJ2-3, with 7 nucleotides matching TRBD1. From germline, CDR1 is SQVTM and CDR2 ANQGSEA. CDR3 size: 12 residues. V trimming: 6 bases; J trimming: 3 bases; junction bases outside the gene matches: 3. The CDR3 DNA sequence: TGCAGCGTCCTGACAGGGACAGATACGCAGTATTTT. The encoded protein is CSVLTGTDTQYF.

The chain uses TRBV5-1 and TRBJ1-1, with D possibly matching TRBD1 (6 bases). Germline V gene lookup returns CDR1 SGHRS and CDR2 YFSETQ. Trimming cost V 6 bases and J 1 base, with 19 bases left between them. The CDR3 is made up of 16 amino acids. CDR3 nucleotides: TGCGCCAGCATGGGAACAGGGAATAATTGGAACACTGAAGCTTTCTTT. Encoded protein: CASMGTGNNWNTEAFF.

V and J are TRBV21-1 and TRBJ1-2. TRBV21-1 is a pseudogene locus. This CDR3 contains 8 residues. The CDR3 nucleotides read TGTGCTGGGTGGGAGAACACCTTC. Translating gives CAGWENTF.

V gene TRBV5-5 combines with J gene TRBJ1-2; D possibly corresponds to TRBD1 (5 bases). Trimming removed 0 bases at V and 0 bases at J, with 6 bases between. The CDR3 runs 14 residues. The germline V gene has CDR1 SGHKS and CDR2 YYEKEE (reference sequence). This CDR3 is CASSLGTSNYGYTF. The CDR3 DNA follows: TGTGCCAGCAGCTTGGGGACATCTAACTATGGCTACACCTTC.

This chain connects TRBV2 to TRBJ2-1, with TRBD2 as a possible D gene (6 bases). CDR3 length: 16 residues. The germline V gene has CDR1 SNHLY and CDR2 FYNNEI. Between the trimmed V and J ends, which lost 4 bases and 1 base, there was a span of 14 bases. The CDR3 coding sequence is TGTGCCAGCAGTGGTCTCTGGAGGGAATCCTACAATGAGCAGTTCTTC. It is translated as CASSGLWRESYNEQFF.

CDR3 in amino acids: CASSFSGGMRETQYF. As DNA, the CDR3 is TGTGCCAGCAGCTTCAGCGGGGGGATGCGAGAGACCCAGTACTTC. V gene TRBV5-4 combines with J gene TRBJ2-5; 9 bases align to TRBD2. Trimming cost V 2 bases and J 4 bases; bases outside gene matches: 6. The CDR3 spans 15 residues. Germline V gives CDR1 SGHNT, CDR2 YYREEE (reference sequence).